These T cell receptor beta chains were read from a single sample in a study of T cell responses to AZD1222 COVID-19 vaccine. Using immunoSEQ multiplex PCR, the repertoire was profiled, and TCRdb retains in-frame clones only, with some absent. The repertoire holds around 190,000 clones, with around 88% as singletons. Sequenced material: peripheral blood, taken on day 0 of AZD1222 vaccination. These receptors came from an adult in good health. The CDR3 runs from the conserved cysteine through the conserved F or W.

V gene	J gene	CDR3 protein
TRBV14	TRBJ2-1	CASSHGRPLAGGPNEQFF
TRBV6-6	TRBJ1-2	CASSSEGLPDGYTF
TRBV11-3	TRBJ2-3	CASSLGTSGRTDTQYF
TRBV27	TRBJ2-5	CASSTAGGETQYF
TRBV27	TRBJ2-2	CASSLGQGSAGELFF
TRBV10-3	TRBJ1-5	CAIRGREDQPQHF
TRBV7-2	TRBJ1-5	CASSVQDSLNQPQHF
TRBV27	TRBJ2-7	CASSLFSGTHEQYF
TRBV5-1	TRBJ2-1	CASSSPSNPFYNEQFF
TRBV29-1	TRBJ1-1	CSVYRGTEAFF
TRBV9	TRBJ2-7	CASSFHPTDSYEQYF
TRBV6-5	TRBJ2-5	CASSTSGSNGETQYF
TRBV27	TRBJ1-2	CASSRGDRTGGQGYTF
TRBV9	TRBJ2-7	CASSEKASYEQYF
TRBV30	TRBJ2-1	CAWSWGQQNEQFF
TRBV30	TRBJ2-7	CAWSPGGTVYEQYF
TRBV2	TRBJ2-1	CASMRASSYNEQFF
TRBV5-1	TRBJ2-7	CASSLTSRRREQYF
TRBV5-4	TRBJ2-5	CASSPSGGAQETQYF
TRBV18	TRBJ1-5	CASSQTGAFSNQPQHF
TRBV7-9	TRBJ1-1	CASSSPQGADTEAFF
TRBV7-9	TRBJ2-7	CASSLGGHLTYEQYF
TRBV11-2	TRBJ2-7	CASGTTYEQYF
TRBV28	TRBJ2-3	CASKAPWTDTQYF
TRBV4-2	TRBJ1-2	CASSQVSPGQGANYGYTF
TRBV29-1	TRBJ2-3	CSVGSGGYSTDTQYF
TRBV10-1	TRBJ2-7	CASSESNRGTQGYEQYF
TRBV9	TRBJ1-2	CASSEEGFYGYTF
TRBV19	TRBJ1-2	CASRGRGDYGYTF
TRBV19	TRBJ1-3	CASRKSDSGNTIYF
TRBV4-3	TRBJ2-7	CASSQDQTSGSQYF
TRBV5-1	TRBJ1-1	CASSRQVQNTEAFF
TRBV19	TRBJ2-2	CASSIRKGRGNTGELFF
TRBV7-9	TRBJ2-7	CASSLVALGSPGEQYF
TRBV7-2	TRBJ1-2	CASSLSAGPNYGYTF
TRBV5-1	TRBJ2-3	CASSFKSTSTDTQYF
TRBV2	TRBJ1-5	CASSEIGTGNQPQHF
TRBV18	TRBJ2-7	CASSDRQGSYEQYF
TRBV5-1	TRBJ2-3	CASSLGLAASTDTQYF